This TCR beta chain was sequenced during a study of blood T cell repertoires in COVID-19. Whole-study context: Some COVID-19 samples were acute and others convalescent; all came from the United States, Italy and Spain. T cells, B-cell-depleted T cells, or PBMCs provided the cDNA or gDNA that served as material.

Germline-derived CDR1 and CDR2 are MDHEN and SYDVKM. CDR3 length: 17 amino acids. J lost 5 bases, V lost 5 bases, and 13 bases had no gene match. The data were produced by immunoSEQ multiplex PCR, yet TCRdb's version contains in-frame clones alone and is incomplete. This sample has 100,000 to 150,000 clones; about 70% occur once, and the top ten carry 1.9%. The source of this sequence is a woman in her 70s with acute or convalescent COVID-19. The chain uses TRBV28 and TRBJ1-2; 11 bases are shared with TRBD1. Sequencing was performed on peripheral blood. The CDR3 here is CASSGPRPGTGGYGYTF. The CDR3 DNA sequence: TGTGCCAGCAGTGGACCCCGTCCCGGGACAGGGGGGTATGGCTACACCTTC.